The TCR beta chain under discussion was sequenced for a study of shared clonotypes between healthy human individuals. Overall study findings and caveats: The sharing of 5% to 6.5% of naive CD4 clonotypes was seen across a few donors.

Comments on this clone: Its antigen is undetermined. The junction departs from the called germline gene at one end, perhaps through a read error.

Generated by immunoSEQ multiplex PCR, the TCRdb table keeps only in-frame clones and is missing some. This sample yields about 2.1 million clones, of which approximately 92% are seen a single time; around 1.8% belongs to the top ten. Selected positively for CCR7 and CD45RO-negative, naive CD8 cells excluded terminally differentiated effector memory CD45RA+ cells. The specimen was naive CD8+ T cells from PBMCs. The receptor was isolated from a man between 18 and 29 years old in good health. Some clones in this sample may be carry-over from other donors' samples.

In DNA, the CDR3 is TGTGCCAGCAGCTCAGGGGGGGGACTAGCGGGAATAAGGCACTTC. Its protein product is CASSSGGGLAGIRHF. The rearrangement uses TRBV9 and TRBJ2-7; 13 bases map to TRBD2. The CDR3 contains 15 residues. Per germline, CDR1 SGDLS and CDR2 YYNGEE.